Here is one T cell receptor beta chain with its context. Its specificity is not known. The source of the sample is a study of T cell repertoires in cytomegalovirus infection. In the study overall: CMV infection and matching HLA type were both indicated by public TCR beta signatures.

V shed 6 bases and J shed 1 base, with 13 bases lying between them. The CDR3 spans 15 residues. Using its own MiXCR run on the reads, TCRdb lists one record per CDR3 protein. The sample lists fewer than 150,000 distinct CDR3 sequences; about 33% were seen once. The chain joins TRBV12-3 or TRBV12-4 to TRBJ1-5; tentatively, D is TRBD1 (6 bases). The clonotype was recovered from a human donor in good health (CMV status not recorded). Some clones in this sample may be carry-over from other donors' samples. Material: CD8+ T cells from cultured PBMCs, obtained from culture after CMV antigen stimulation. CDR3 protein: CASSRAGGSNQPQHF. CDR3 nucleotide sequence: TGTGCCAGCAGCCGCGCCGGGGGCAGCAATCAGCCCCAGCATTTT.